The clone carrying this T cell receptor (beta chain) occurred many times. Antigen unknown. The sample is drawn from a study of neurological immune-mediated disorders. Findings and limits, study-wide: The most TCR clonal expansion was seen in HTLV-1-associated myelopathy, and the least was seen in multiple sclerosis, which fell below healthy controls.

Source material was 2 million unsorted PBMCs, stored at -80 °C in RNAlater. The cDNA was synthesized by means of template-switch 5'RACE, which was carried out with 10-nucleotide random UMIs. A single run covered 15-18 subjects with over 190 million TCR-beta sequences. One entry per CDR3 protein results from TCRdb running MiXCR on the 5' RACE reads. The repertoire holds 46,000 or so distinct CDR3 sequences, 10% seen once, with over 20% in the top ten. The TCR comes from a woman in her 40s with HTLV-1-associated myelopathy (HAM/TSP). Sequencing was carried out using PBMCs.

The CDR3 sequence: CASSPVDRPSGNTIYF. CDR3 coding DNA: TGTGCCAGCAGTCCCGTGGACAGGCCTTCTGGAAACACCATATATTTT. V usage is TRBV12-3 or TRBV12-4 and J usage is TRBJ1-3, with 7 nucleotides matching TRBD1. Trimming cost V 5 bases and J 1 base; bases outside gene matches: 8. The CDR3 length is 16 residues.